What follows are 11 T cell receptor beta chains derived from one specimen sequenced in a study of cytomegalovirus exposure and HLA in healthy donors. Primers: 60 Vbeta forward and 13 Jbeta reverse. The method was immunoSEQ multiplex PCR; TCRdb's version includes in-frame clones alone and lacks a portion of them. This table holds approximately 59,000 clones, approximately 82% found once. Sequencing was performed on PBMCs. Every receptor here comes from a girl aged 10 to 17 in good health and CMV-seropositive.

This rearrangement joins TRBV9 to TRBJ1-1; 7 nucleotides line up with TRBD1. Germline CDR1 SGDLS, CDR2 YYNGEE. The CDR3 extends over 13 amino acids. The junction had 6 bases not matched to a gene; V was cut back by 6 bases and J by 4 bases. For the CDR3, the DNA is TGTGCCAGCAATCCAGGGGGAAGCACTGAAGCTTTCTTT. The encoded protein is CASNPGGSTEAFF.

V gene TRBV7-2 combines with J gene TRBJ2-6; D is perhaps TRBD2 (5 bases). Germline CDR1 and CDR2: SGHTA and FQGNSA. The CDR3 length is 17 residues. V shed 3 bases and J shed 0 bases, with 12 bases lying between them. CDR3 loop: CASSFHPGSSGANVLTF. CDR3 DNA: TGTGCCAGCAGCTTTCACCCGGGGAGCTCTGGGGCCAACGTCCTGACTTTC.

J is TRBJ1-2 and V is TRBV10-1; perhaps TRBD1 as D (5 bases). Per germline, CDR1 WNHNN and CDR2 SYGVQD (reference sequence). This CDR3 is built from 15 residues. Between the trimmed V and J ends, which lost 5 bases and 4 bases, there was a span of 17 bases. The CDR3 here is CASSPGTLFFYGYTF. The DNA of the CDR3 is TGCGCCAGCAGTCCCGGGACTCTATTTTTCTATGGCTACACCTTC.

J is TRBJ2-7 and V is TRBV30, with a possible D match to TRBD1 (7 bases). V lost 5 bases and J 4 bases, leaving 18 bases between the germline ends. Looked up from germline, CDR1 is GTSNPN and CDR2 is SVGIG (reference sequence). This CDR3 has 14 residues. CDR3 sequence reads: CAWDAMGGQYEQYF. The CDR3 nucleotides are TGTGCCTGGGACGCGATGGGGGGACAGTACGAGCAGTACTTC.

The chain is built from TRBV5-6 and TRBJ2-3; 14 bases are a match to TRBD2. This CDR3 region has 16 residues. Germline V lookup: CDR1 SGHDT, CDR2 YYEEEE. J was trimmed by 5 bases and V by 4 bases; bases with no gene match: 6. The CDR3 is CASSADGLAGGDTQYF. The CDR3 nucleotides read TGTGCCAGCAGCGCGGACGGACTAGCGGGGGGAGATACGCAGTATTTT.

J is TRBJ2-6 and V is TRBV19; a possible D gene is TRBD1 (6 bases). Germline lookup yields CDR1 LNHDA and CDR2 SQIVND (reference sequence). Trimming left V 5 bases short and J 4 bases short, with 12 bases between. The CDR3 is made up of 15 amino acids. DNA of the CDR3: TGTGCCAGTAGTTTCAGGGGCTCCGGGGCCAACGTCCTGACTTTC. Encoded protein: CASSFRGSGANVLTF. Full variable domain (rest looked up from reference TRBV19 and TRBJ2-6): DGGITQSPKYLFRKEGQNVTLSCEQNLNHDAMYWYRQDPGQGLRLIYYSQIVNDFQKGDIAEGYSVSREKKESFPLTVTSAQKNPTAFYLCASSFRGSGANVLTFGAGSRLTVL.

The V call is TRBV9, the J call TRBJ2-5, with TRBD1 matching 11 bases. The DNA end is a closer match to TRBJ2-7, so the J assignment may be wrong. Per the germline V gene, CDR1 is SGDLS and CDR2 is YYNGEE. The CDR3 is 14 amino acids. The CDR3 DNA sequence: TGTGCCAGCAGCCCGGGACAGGGGGCCTACGAGCAGTACTTC. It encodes CASSPGQGAYEQYF.

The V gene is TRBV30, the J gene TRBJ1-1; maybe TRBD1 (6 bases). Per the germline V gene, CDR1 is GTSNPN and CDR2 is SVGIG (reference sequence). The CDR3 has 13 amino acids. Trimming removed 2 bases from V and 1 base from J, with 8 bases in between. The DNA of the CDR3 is TGTGCCTGGAGTCTGACAGGGAACACTGAAGCTTTCTTT. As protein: CAWSLTGNTEAFF.

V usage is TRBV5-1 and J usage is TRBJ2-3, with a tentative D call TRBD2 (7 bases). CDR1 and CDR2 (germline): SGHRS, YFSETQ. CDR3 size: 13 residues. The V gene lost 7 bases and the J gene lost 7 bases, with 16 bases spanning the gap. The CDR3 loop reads CASGGGGKNTQYF. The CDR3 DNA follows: TGCGCCAGCGGGGGAGGGGGGAAAAATACGCAGTATTTT.

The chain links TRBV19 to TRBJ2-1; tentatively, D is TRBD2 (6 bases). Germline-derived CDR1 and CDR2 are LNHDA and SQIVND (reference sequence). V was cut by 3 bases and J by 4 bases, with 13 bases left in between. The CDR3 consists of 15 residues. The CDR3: CASSIAGGLYNEQFF. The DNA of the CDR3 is TGTGCCAGTAGTATCGCCGGGGGTCTTTACAATGAGCAGTTCTTC.

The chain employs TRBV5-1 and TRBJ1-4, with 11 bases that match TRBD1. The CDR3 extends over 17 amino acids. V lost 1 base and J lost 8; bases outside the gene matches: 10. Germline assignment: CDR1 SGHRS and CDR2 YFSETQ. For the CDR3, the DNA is TGCGCCAGCAGCTTGCCGATGGGACAGGGGGTAGGAGAAAAACTGTTTTTT. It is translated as CASSLPMGQGVGEKLFF.